This T cell receptor beta chain came from a study of shared clonotypes between healthy human individuals. Germline V lookup: CDR1 KGHSH, CDR2 LQKENI. The CDR3 has 14 amino acids. Trimming cost V 3 bases and J 4 bases, with 13 bases left between them. Profiled with immunoSEQ multiplex PCR; TCRdb holds only in-frame clones, not every one. This sample has about 1 million clones, with around 74% found just once. The sequenced sample was memory CD4+ T cells sorted from blood. As for subset: CD45RA-negative fraction. This chain links TRBV18 with TRBJ2-7; D possibly corresponds to TRBD1 (6 bases). The clonotype was recovered from a man younger than 35 in good health. The DNA of the CDR3 is TGTGCCAGCTCACCCCCAGGGGTTATTTACGAGCAGTACTTC. It translates to CASSPPGVIYEQYF.